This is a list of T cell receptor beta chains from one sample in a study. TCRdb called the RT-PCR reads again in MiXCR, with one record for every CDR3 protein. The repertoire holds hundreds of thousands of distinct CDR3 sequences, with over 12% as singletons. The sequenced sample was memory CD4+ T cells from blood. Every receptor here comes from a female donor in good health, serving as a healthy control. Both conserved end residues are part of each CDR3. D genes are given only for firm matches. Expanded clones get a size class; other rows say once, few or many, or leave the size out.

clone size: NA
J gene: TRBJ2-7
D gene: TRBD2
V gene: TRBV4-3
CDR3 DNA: TGCGCCAGCAGCCAGGGACCCGTAGCGGGAGCTCCCCACGAGCAGTACTTC
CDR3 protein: CASSQGPVAGAPHEQYF

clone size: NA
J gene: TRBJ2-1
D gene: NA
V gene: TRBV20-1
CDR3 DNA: TGCAGTGCCGAACAAGGGGGGGGGGCGTACAATGAGCAGTTCTTC
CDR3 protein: CSAEQGGGAYNEQFF

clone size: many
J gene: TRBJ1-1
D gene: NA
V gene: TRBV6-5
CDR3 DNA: TGTGCCAGCAGGAAAGGGCCAGACACTGAAGCTTTCTTT
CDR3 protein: CASRKGPDTEAFF

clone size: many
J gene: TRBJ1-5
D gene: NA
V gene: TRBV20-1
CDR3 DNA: TGCAGTGCCAGGACAGCGGGTGAGCCCCAGCATTTT
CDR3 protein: CSARTAGEPQHF

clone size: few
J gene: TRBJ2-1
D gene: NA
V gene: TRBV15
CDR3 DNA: TGTGCCACCGGGACACTTTACAATGAGCAGTTCTTC
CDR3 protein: CATGTLYNEQFF

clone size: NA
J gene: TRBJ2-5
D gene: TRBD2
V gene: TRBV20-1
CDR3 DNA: TGCAGTGCTCCCACCGCGGGGGGGAAAGAGACCCAGTACTTC
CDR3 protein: CSAPTAGGKETQYF

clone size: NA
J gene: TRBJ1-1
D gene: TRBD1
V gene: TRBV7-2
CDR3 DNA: TGTGCCAGCAGCTCGGGACAGGGTAGGGGCACTGAAGCTTTCTTT
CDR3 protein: CASSSGQGRGTEAFF

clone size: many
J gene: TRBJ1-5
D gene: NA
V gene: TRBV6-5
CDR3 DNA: TGTGCCAGCAGTTTCGGAGCTCATCAGCCCCAGCATTTT
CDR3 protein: CASSFGAHQPQHF

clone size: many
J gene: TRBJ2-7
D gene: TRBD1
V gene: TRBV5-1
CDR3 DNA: TGCGCCAGCAGCTTGTCCGGGACAGGTGGTGTGGAGCAGTACTTC
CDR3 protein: CASSLSGTGGVEQYF

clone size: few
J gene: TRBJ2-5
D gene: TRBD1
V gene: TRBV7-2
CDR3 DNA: TGTGCCAGCAGCCTAGGAGACAGGGTCCAGGAGACCCAGTACTTC
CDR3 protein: CASSLGDRVQETQYF

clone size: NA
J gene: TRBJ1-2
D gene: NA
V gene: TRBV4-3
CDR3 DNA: TGCGCCAGCAGCCAAGAGTCACCGACCTATGGCTACACCTTC
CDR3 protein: CASSQESPTYGYTF

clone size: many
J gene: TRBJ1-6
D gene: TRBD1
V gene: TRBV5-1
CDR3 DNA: TGCGCCAGCAGCCTCGACAGGGGGCAGGGGAATTCACCCCTCCACTTT
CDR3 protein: CASSLDRGQGNSPLHF

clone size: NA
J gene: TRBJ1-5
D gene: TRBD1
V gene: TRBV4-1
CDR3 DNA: TGCGCCAGCAGCCTTACAGGGGGCGAGAGCAATCAGCCCCAGCATTTT
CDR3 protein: CASSLTGGESNQPQHF

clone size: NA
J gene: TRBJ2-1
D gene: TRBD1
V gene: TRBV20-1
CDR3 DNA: TGCAGTGCGGCCGGGACAGGCCTAAACAATGAGCAGTTCTTC
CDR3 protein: CSAAGTGLNNEQFF

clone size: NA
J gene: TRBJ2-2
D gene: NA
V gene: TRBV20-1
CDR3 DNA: TGCAGTGCTAGTGGACTGAAAGGACGCGGGGAGCTGTTTTTT
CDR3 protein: CSASGLKGRGELFF

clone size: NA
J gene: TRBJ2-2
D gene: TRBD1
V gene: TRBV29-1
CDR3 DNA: TGCGGGGCCTCCGGGACAGGGTACGACACCGGGGAGCTGTTTTTT
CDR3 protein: CGASGTGYDTGELFF

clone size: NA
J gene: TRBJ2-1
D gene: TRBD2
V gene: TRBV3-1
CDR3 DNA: TGTGCCAGCAGCCACCGAAGCGCGGGAGTTTATGAGCAGTTCTTC
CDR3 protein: CASSHRSAGVYEQFF

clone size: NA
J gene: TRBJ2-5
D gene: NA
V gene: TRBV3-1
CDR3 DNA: TGTGCCAGCAGCCAAGGTCGTATGGGGGGAGAGACCCAGTACTTC
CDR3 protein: CASSQGRMGGETQYF

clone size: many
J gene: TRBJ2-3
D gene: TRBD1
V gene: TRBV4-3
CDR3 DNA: TGCGCCAGCAGCCAAGGGGGGACAGGGGGCACAGATACGCAGTATTTT
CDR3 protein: CASSQGGTGGTDTQYF

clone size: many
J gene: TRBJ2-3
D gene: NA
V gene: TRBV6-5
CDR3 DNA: TGTGCCAGCACCTCCCTCGGGGAAGAGGGAATATACACAGATACGCAGTATTTT
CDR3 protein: CASTSLGEEGIYTDTQYF

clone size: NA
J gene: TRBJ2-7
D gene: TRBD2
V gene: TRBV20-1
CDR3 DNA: TGCAGTGCCAGATTAGCGGGACCATTCTACGAGCAGTACTTC
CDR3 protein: CSARLAGPFYEQYF

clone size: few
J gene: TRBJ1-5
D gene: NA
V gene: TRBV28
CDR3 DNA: TGTGCCAGCAGTTTCGGAATTCGGGATCAGCCCCAGCATTTT
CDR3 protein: CASSFGIRDQPQHF

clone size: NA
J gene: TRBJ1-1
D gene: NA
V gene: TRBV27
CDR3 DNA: TGTGCCAGCACCCGTGGGGGGGCCGGCACTGAAGCTTTCTTT
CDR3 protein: CASTRGGAGTEAFF

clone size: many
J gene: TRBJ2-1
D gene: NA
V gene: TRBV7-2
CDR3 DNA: TGTGCCAGCAGCTTATTTCTGGGTGAGCAGTTCTTC
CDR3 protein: CASSLFLGEQFF

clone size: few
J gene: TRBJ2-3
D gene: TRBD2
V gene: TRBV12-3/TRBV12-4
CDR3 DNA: TGTGCCAGCCGTTTAGCGGGAGTGGTAGATACGCAGTATTTT
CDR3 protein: CASRLAGVVDTQYF

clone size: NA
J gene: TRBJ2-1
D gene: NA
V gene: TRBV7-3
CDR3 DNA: TGTGCCAGCAGCTTAACTAGGTGGGAAAATGAGCAGTTCTTC
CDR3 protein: CASSLTRWENEQFF

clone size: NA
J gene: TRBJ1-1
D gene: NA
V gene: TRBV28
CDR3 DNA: TGTGCCACACAAAAGCGGGACACTGAAGCTTTCTTT
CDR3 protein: CATQKRDTEAFF

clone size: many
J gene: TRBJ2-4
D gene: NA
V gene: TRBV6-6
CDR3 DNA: TGTGCCAGCAGTTACTCGATCCAGGCCAAAAACATTCAGTACTTC
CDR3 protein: CASSYSIQAKNIQYF

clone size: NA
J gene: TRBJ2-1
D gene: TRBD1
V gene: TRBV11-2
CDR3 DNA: TGTGCCAGCGCCTTAGGGACAGGGGGCTGGAATGAGCAGTTCTTC
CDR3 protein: CASALGTGGWNEQFF

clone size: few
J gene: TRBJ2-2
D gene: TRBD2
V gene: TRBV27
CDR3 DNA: TGTGCCAGCAGTTTACGCCTGACTAGCGGGAGGAACACCGGGGAGCTGTTTTTT
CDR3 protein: CASSLRLTSGRNTGELFF

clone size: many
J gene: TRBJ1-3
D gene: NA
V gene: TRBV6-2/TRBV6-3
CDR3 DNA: TGTGCCAGCAGCGAGTTATACTCTGGAAACACCATATATTTT
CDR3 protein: CASSELYSGNTIYF

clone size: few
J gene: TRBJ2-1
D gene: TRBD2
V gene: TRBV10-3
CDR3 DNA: TGTGCCATCAGTGGGAGGACCTCAACAGACGGGAGGGTTGAGCAGTTCTTC
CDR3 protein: CAISGRTSTDGRVEQFF

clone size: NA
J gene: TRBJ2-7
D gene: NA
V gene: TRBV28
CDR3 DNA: TGTGCCAGCAGTTTATCTAATAGGTTAGCGCTCTCCTACGAGCAGTACTTC
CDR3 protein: CASSLSNRLALSYEQYF

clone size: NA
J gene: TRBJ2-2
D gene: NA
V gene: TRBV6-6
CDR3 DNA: TGTGCCAGCAGCACCGGGACGGTCTCAAACGGGGAGCTGTTTTTT
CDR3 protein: CASSTGTVSNGELFF

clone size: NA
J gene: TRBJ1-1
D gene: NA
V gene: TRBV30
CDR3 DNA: TGTGCCTGGAGTGTGGACAGGAACACTGAAGCTTTCTTT
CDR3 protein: CAWSVDRNTEAFF

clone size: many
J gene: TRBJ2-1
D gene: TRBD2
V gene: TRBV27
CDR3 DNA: TGTGCCAGCCGCCAAAGCGGGAGGCCATTGAATGAGCAGTTCTTC
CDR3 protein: CASRQSGRPLNEQFF